Sequencing of this T cell receptor beta chain was carried out in a study of blood T cell dynamics during melanoma immunotherapy. About the research overall: First-line therapy was either pembrolizumab or nivolumab with ipilimumab for metastatic melanoma.

Using immunoSEQ multiplex PCR, the repertoire was profiled, and TCRdb retains in-frame clones only, with some absent. This sample has over 15,000 clones, with nearly 90% found just once. The germline CDR1 and CDR2 sequences are MGHRA and YSYEKL. With 0 bases removed from V and 0 bases from J, the gap between germline ends came to 6 bases. This CDR3 is 16 amino acids long. Time point specified: week 3, after first cycle of checkpoint inhibitor. Patients with prior systemic cancer treatment, concomitant immunosuppressants, or other active malignancies were excluded. The source of this sequence is a human donor with melanoma. V usage is TRBV4-1 and J usage is TRBJ2-6; D remains unclear. The sequencing here drew on blood, taken from a patient treated with checkpoint blockade. CDR3 loop: CASSQELYSGANVLTF. The DNA for the CDR3 is TGCGCCAGCAGCCAAGAGTTATACTCTGGGGCCAACGTCCTGACTTTC.